A selection of T cell receptor beta chains follows, all from one sample in a study of cytomegalovirus exposure and HLA in healthy donors. Method: immunoSEQ multiplex PCR; TCRdb's copy keeps in-frame clones and lacks some. This sample yields over 85,000 clones, of which about 80% are seen a single time; over 2.5% belongs to the top ten. The sample was PBMCs. The source of these receptors is an older woman in good health and CMV-seropositive. CDR3s include the opening cysteine and the closing phenylalanine or tryptophan. A D gene is named only where the DNA matches it firmly. A row's size may be missing; if present it is once, few, many or a size class.

clone_size j_call d_call v_call cdr3_nt cdr3_aa
. TRBJ2-1 TRBD2 TRBV5-4 TGTGCCAGCAGCTTGGTTCTAGCGGGGGACAATGAGCAGTTCTTC CASSLVLAGDNEQFF
. TRBJ2-2 . TRBV7-9 TGTTCCAGCAGCTTCGGAGGTAACACCGGGGAGCTGTTTTTT CSSSFGGNTGELFF
. TRBJ1-2 . TRBV2 TGTGCCAGCACCACGGAGGGCTCTGGTTTCTATGGCTACACCTTC CASTTEGSGFYGYTF
. TRBJ1-3 . TRBV5-1 TGCGCCAGCAGCTTGGTCGGGGGTTCCTTCTCTGGAAACACCATATATTTT CASSLVGGSFSGNTIYF
once TRBJ2-5 TRBD2 TRBV5-4 TGTGCCAGCACCCCTGGACTAGCGGGAGGGACCCAGTACTTC CASTPGLAGGTQYF
. TRBJ1-1 . TRBV5-1 TGCGCCAGCCGGGGGGGTGTCAGGGGATTCTTGACTGAAGCTTTCTTT CASRGGVRGFLTEAFF
. TRBJ1-1 . TRBV7-9 TGTGCCAGCAGCCTCGAGATGAACACTGAAGCTTTCTTT CASSLEMNTEAFF
. TRBJ2-3 TRBD2 TRBV7-2 TGTGCCAGCAGCTTGTTAGGTCCCGCAGCGGGAGGCGTGGCGCAGTATTTT CASSLLGPAAGGVAQYF
. TRBJ1-1 . TRBV27 TGTGCCAGCAGTACAACCGGGGGGACTGAAGCTTTCTTT CASSTTGGTEAFF
. TRBJ1-1 . TRBV13 TGTGCCAGCAGCTCCAGGGGAGAAGCTTTCTTT CASSSRGEAFF
. TRBJ1-2 TRBD1 TRBV2 TGTGCCAGCAGGTTGACGACCGGGACAGCGTCTGGCTACACCTTC CASRLTTGTASGYTF
. TRBJ2-1 TRBD2 TRBV4-2 TGTGCCAGCAGCCAAGATTCGGGCGGGAGTCCCTACAATGAGCAGTTCTTC CASSQDSGGSPYNEQFF
. TRBJ2-3 . TRBV2 TGTGCCAGCAGTGATGAGAGACAGACTCATTGGGGGCAGTATTTT CASSDERQTHWGQYF
. TRBJ2-2 TRBD1 TRBV14 TGTGCCAGCAGCCATCTGACAGACAGGGAAACCGGGGAGCTGTTTTTT CASSHLTDRETGELFF
. TRBJ2-1 TRBD2 TRBV4-2 TGTGCCAGCAGCCGAAACTCCGGGACTAGCGTATACAATGAGCAGTTCTTC CASSRNSGTSVYNEQFF
. TRBJ2-1 TRBD2 TRBV13 TGTGCCAGCAGCTTAGGCCTAATAGGACTAGCGGGCCTCTATACCGGGGATACCAATGAGCAGTTCTTC CASSLGLIGLAGLYTGDTNEQFF
once TRBJ2-7 . TRBV18 TGTGCCAGCTCACCCGGTGGAGGGGACTTCGAGAGCCAGCAGTACTTC CASSPGGGDFESQQYF
. TRBJ2-5 . TRBV4-2 TGTGCCAGCAGCCAAAAGGACTACCAAGAGACCCAGTACTTC CASSQKDYQETQYF
. TRBJ1-2 . TRBV5-1 TGCGCCAGCAGCTTGTCCGGGGATGGCTACACCTTC CASSLSGDGYTF
. TRBJ2-3 TRBD1 TRBV28 TGTGCCAGCAGTCTCACATACAGGGGAGATACGCAGTATTTT CASSLTYRGDTQYF
. TRBJ2-7 TRBD2 TRBV6-1 TGTGCCAGCTCTGGGGGGGGATTTTTCCACGAGCAGTACTTC CASSGGGFFHEQYF
. TRBJ2-7 . TRBV28 TGTGCCAGCACCGACGGGGGGCGAGACGAGCAGTACTTC CASTDGGRDEQYF
. TRBJ2-2 TRBD2 TRBV7-8 TGTGCCAGCAGCCCACACCGACTAGCGGACACCGGGGAGCTGTTTTTT CASSPHRLADTGELFF
. TRBJ2-5 . TRBV5-1 TGCGCCAGCAGCCTTCAGTCAGGGGTTATCGGAGAGACCCAGTACTTC CASSLQSGVIGETQYF
. TRBJ1-1 TRBD1 TRBV6-5 TGTGCCAGCAGTTACGAGACAGGGTGGGGGAGCACTGAAGCTTTCTTT CASSYETGWGSTEAFF
. TRBJ2-5 . TRBV6-6 TGTGCCAGCAGTTACCAGGGTCGTAGGGAGACCCAGTACTTC CASSYQGRRETQYF
. TRBJ2-7 TRBD1 TRBV5-1 TGCGCCAGCAGCTTACCGGGACAGGGTCTTTCCGAGCAGTACTTC CASSLPGQGLSEQYF
. TRBJ2-7 . TRBV5-1 TGCGCCAGCAGCTTAATTTGGGACTACGAGCAGTACTTC CASSLIWDYEQYF
. TRBJ2-5 . TRBV9 TGTGCCAGCAGCCACGGGGGACTGCGGGCAGGGACCCAGTACTTC CASSHGGLRAGTQYF
. TRBJ1-2 TRBD1 TRBV19 TGTGCCAGTAGCAGGACAGGGCCCAACTATGGCTACACCTTC CASSRTGPNYGYTF
. TRBJ2-1 TRBD2 TRBV19 TGTGCCAGTAGTATAATAGCGGGCACCTACAATGAGCAGTTCTTC CASSIIAGTYNEQFF
. TRBJ2-3 . TRBV7-3 TGTGCCAGCAGCTTAAACGGGGAGGGCACAGATACGCAGTATTTT CASSLNGEGTDTQYF
. TRBJ1-4 TRBD1 TRBV28 TGTGCCAGCACCTCGGGACAGAGAAATGAAAAACTGTTTTTT CASTSGQRNEKLFF
. TRBJ2-1 TRBD2 TRBV27 TGTGCCAGCAGTTCGCTAGCGGGACACAATGAGCAGTTCTTC CASSSLAGHNEQFF
. TRBJ1-5 . TRBV28 TGTGCCAGCAGTTTTCCTGACAGGACGACACCTAATAGCAATCAACCCCAGCATTTT CASSFPDRTTPNSNQPQHF
once TRBJ1-5 . TRBV7-9 TGTGCCAGCAGCTTAAGGGAGGAAAACGGGAAGCCCCAGCATTTT CASSLREENGKPQHF
. TRBJ1-5 . TRBV7-9 TGTGCCAGCAGCTTAGGACAGCCCAATCAGCCCCAGCATTTT CASSLGQPNQPQHF
. TRBJ2-7 . TRBV6-5 TGTGCCAGCAAGAACGGAGCTGCCTACGAGCAGTACTTC CASKNGAAYEQYF
once TRBJ2-7 TRBD2 TRBV15 TGTGCCACCAGCAGAGTAGCGGGGAGCTCCTACGAGCAGTACTTC CATSRVAGSSYEQYF
few TRBJ1-3 TRBD1 TRBV9 TGTGCCAGCAGCGTAGGGGCAGGGGGACTCTCTGGAAACACCATATATTTT CASSVGAGGLSGNTIYF
. TRBJ1-4 . TRBV19 TGTGCCAGTAGTATTCGCAGGGGTGGTGGTGAAAAACTGTTTTTT CASSIRRGGGEKLFF
. TRBJ2-1 . TRBV6-1 TGTGCCAGCAGCTTCCCAGGGGCGGGCCAGTTCTTC CASSFPGAGQFF
. TRBJ2-2 TRBD1 TRBV7-2 TGTGCCAGCAGTTTAAGGGCACCGGTGACAGGGGGCTCCGGGGAGCTGTTTTTT CASSLRAPVTGGSGELFF
. TRBJ2-1 . TRBV28 TGTGCCAGCAGTTTAGAGGGCGATGAGCAGTTCTTC CASSLEGDEQFF
. TRBJ2-7 TRBD1 TRBV7-9 TGTGCCAGCAGCCTCGGCCTTGGGGGACAGGGTCGCCTCAACGAGCAGTACTTC CASSLGLGGQGRLNEQYF
once TRBJ2-1 . TRBV27 TGTGCCAGCAGTTCGGACACGACCTCCTACAATGAGCAGTTCTTC CASSSDTTSYNEQFF
. TRBJ2-3 . TRBV18 TGTGCCAGCTCACCGCTAGCGTCGGATACGCAGTATTTT CASSPLASDTQYF
once TRBJ2-5 TRBD2 TRBV4-2 TGTGCCAGCAGCCAAGACGGGACTAGCCGTCCAGAGACCCAGTACTTC CASSQDGTSRPETQYF
. TRBJ1-1 . TRBV11-1 TGTGCCAGCAGCCTCCGGGAGAACACTGAAGCTTTCTTT CASSLRENTEAFF
few TRBJ2-5 . TRBV6-5 TGTGCCAGCAGCCAGAGGGTAAAGGGGACCCAGTACTTC CASSQRVKGTQYF
. TRBJ2-6 . TRBV10-3 TGTGCCATCAGTGATATCGCAGGGTGGGTGTCTGGGGCCAACGTCCTGACTTTC CAISDIAGWVSGANVLTF
. TRBJ1-3 . TRBV7-2 TGTGCCAGCAGCTTAGTAGCTAACGGTTATTCTGGAAACACCATATATTTT CASSLVANGYSGNTIYF
. TRBJ2-2 . TRBV7-9 TGTGCCAGCACCCACCGAGGGTCAGGTGGCAACACCGGGGAGCTGTTTTTT CASTHRGSGGNTGELFF
. TRBJ1-2 . TRBV6-1 TGTGCCAGCAGTGAAGCAAGGGGGTATTATGGCTACACCTTC CASSEARGYYGYTF
. TRBJ1-5 TRBD1 TRBV7-9 TGTTCCAGCAGCTCGAGCAGGGGGCCTGGGGGGCCCCAGCATTTT CSSSSSRGPGGPQHF
. TRBJ1-4 . TRBV4-1 TGCGCCAGCAGACAACAATTACAGGTCCCTTCACTCAGGCAAAATGAAAAACTGTTTTTT CASRQQLQVPSLRQNEKLFF
. TRBJ2-2 . TRBV30 TGTGCCTGGAGCCATTGGCCCGGGGAGCTGTTTTTT CAWSHWPGELFF
. TRBJ2-7 TRBD2 TRBV4-1 TGCGCCAGCAGCCAGCAACTAGCGGCAGAGCAAGTCTACGAGCAGCACTTC CASSQQLAAEQVYEQHF
. TRBJ2-5 TRBD2 TRBV5-1 TGCGCCAGCAGCGCCGGGACTAGCGGGAGTGAGACCCAGTACTTC CASSAGTSGSETQYF
. TRBJ1-5 TRBD1 TRBV15 TGTGCCACCAGCAGAGATAACAGGGGGCTTGGTCAGCCCCAGCATTTT CATSRDNRGLGQPQHF